The 6 T cell receptor beta chains listed next were all sequenced from one sample in a study of blood T cell repertoires in COVID-19. The protocol was immunoSEQ multiplex PCR, while the TCRdb copy is restricted to in-frame clones and leaves out a portion. Altogether around 68,000 clones are present, 80% to 90% being singletons, with the ten largest covering 9% to 9.5%. The sequencing input was peripheral blood. Source of these receptors: a human donor in a cohort sampled during active COVID-19.

The chain combines TRBV19 with TRBJ2-1, with 14 bases aligning to TRBD2. Unmatched junction bases numbered 19, after V lost 3 bases and J lost 9 bases. Germline CDR1 reads LNHDA; CDR2 reads SQIVND (reference sequence). The CDR3 has 20 residues. The CDR3, as DNA: TGTGCCAGTAGTATCGGGCTTCTTGGGGGACTAGCGGGAGTTGTCGTTGAGCAGTTCTTC. It translates to CASSIGLLGGLAGVVVEQFF.

The V call is TRBV4-3, the J call TRBJ2-1; D may be TRBD2 (6 bases). This CDR3 comprises 13 residues. Per germline, CDR1 LGHNA and CDR2 YSLEER. Trimming cost V 3 bases and J 3 bases, with 6 bases left between them. The CDR3 nucleotides read TGCGCCAGCAGCCAGGGACTCTACAATGAGCAGTTCTTC. It codes for CASSQGLYNEQFF.

The gene calls are TRBV5-4 and TRBJ2-1, with D tentatively TRBD2 (6 bases). Germline-derived CDR1 and CDR2 are SGHNT and YYREEE (reference sequence). This CDR3 spans 15 amino acids. V was pared by 3 bases and J by 4 bases, with 14 bases between. The CDR3 here is CASSSEEGLYNEQFF. The CDR3 DNA follows: TGTGCCAGCAGCTCAGAGGAGGGCCTTTACAATGAGCAGTTCTTC.

This chain links TRBV4-2 with TRBJ2-5, with TRBD2 matching over 16 bases. Trimming took 4 bases from V and 4 from J; bases not matched to a gene: 6. This CDR3 is built from 17 residues. The V gene's germline CDR1 is LGHNA and CDR2 YNFKEQ. The CDR3 spells CASSPGTSGGGGETQYF. Written as DNA, the CDR3 is TGTGCCAGCAGCCCAGGGACTAGCGGGGGGGGAGGAGAGACCCAGTACTTC.

This chain connects TRBV3-1 (or the pseudogene TRBV3-2) to TRBJ2-5; D gene unclear. This CDR3 spans 12 amino acids. Trimming stripped 1 base from V and 6 bases from J, with 6 bases between. Germline assignment: CDR1 LGHDT and CDR2 YNNKEL (reference sequence). The CDR3 bases are TGTGCCAGCAGCCAAGTTCCTCAGACCCAGTACTTC. Translating it yields CASSQVPQTQYF.

The chain links TRBV6-5 to TRBJ2-4; D possibly corresponds to TRBD1 (5 bases). In germline, CDR1 is MNHEY, CDR2 SVGAGI. V lost 8 bases to trimming and J lost 4 bases, with 15 bases between them. The CDR3 runs 14 residues. The CDR3 DNA reads TGTGCCAGCGCCAGCCGGACAATTAAAAACATTCAGTACTTC. This codes for CASASRTIKNIQYF.